These T cell receptor beta chains were read from a single sample in a study of human T cells and chemical hapten exposure. TCRdb re-analysed the RACE reads in MiXCR, keeping a single row per CDR3 protein. The sample contains 150,000 to 200,000 distinct CDR3 sequences, roughly 30% of which appear only once. The source was whole blood, collected in connection with sensitization to the hapten diphenylcyclopropenone (DPC). These receptor sequences come from a woman in her 30s with alopecia areata. Some clones in this sample may be carry-over from other donors' samples. Both conserved end residues are part of each CDR3. D genes are given only for firm matches. Size is omitted from some rows. Given values are once, few, many or a class for expanded clones.

clone_size: -
j_call: TRBJ2-7
d_call: -
v_call: TRBV28
cdr3_aa: CASSLYRAYEQYF
cdr3_nt: TGTGCCAGCAGTTTATACAGGGCCTACGAGCAGTACTTC

clone_size: -
j_call: TRBJ2-2
d_call: -
v_call: TRBV7-2
cdr3_aa: CASSLVAPGELFF
cdr3_nt: TGTGCCAGCAGCCTCGTAGCCCCCGGGGAGCTGTTTTTT

clone_size: few
j_call: TRBJ2-1
d_call: -
v_call: TRBV28
cdr3_aa: CASSLLGQGRDEQFF
cdr3_nt: TGTGCCAGCAGTTTATTAGGCCAGGGGAGGGATGAGCAGTTCTTC

clone_size: few
j_call: TRBJ1-4
d_call: -
v_call: TRBV7-2
cdr3_aa: CASSPALREKLFF
cdr3_nt: TGTGCCAGCAGCCCAGCGTTGCGGGAAAAACTGTTTTTT

clone_size: -
j_call: TRBJ1-4
d_call: -
v_call: TRBV7-9
cdr3_aa: CASSARGGEKLFF
cdr3_nt: TGTGCCAGCAGCGCGAGGGGGGGAGAAAAACTGTTTTTT

clone_size: few
j_call: TRBJ2-5
d_call: TRBD2
v_call: TRBV5-1
cdr3_aa: CASSLGTSKETQYF
cdr3_nt: TGCGCCAGCAGCTTGGGGACTAGTAAAGAGACCCAGTACTTC

clone_size: many
j_call: TRBJ2-5
d_call: TRBD2
v_call: TRBV20-1
cdr3_aa: CSAFSGRASETQYF
cdr3_nt: TGCAGTGCTTTTAGCGGGAGGGCCTCAGAGACCCAGTACTTC

clone_size: -
j_call: TRBJ2-4
d_call: -
v_call: TRBV6-2/TRBV6-3
cdr3_aa: CASSPKNIQYF
cdr3_nt: TGTGCCAGCAGTCCCAAAAACATTCAGTACTTC

clone_size: -
j_call: TRBJ2-6
d_call: -
v_call: TRBV4-2
cdr3_aa: CASSQEGPAAGANVLTF
cdr3_nt: TGTGCCAGCAGCCAAGAGGGACCCGCGGCTGGGGCCAACGTCCTGACTTTC

clone_size: -
j_call: TRBJ2-7
d_call: TRBD1
v_call: TRBV5-1
cdr3_aa: CASSPGDRGAEQYF
cdr3_nt: TGCGCCAGCAGCCCCGGGGACAGGGGGGCCGAGCAGTACTTC

clone_size: once
j_call: TRBJ1-1
d_call: -
v_call: TRBV6-5
cdr3_aa: CASNLRGRGGSTEAFF
cdr3_nt: TGTGCCAGCAATCTAAGGGGGAGAGGGGGGAGCACTGAAGCTTTCTTT

clone_size: -
j_call: TRBJ2-3
d_call: -
v_call: TRBV20-1
cdr3_aa: CSARDLATSTDTQYF
cdr3_nt: TGCAGTGCTAGAGATTTGGCGACTTCCACAGATACGCAGTATTTT

clone_size: -
j_call: TRBJ2-7
d_call: -
v_call: TRBV18
cdr3_aa: CASSPGESYEQYF
cdr3_nt: TGTGCCAGCTCACCAGGGGAATCCTACGAGCAGTACTTC

clone_size: -
j_call: TRBJ1-5
d_call: -
v_call: TRBV7-8
cdr3_aa: CASSLDGALYAPQHF
cdr3_nt: TGTGCCAGCAGCTTAGACGGCGCTTTGTATGCGCCCCAGCATTTT

clone_size: few
j_call: TRBJ2-1
d_call: -
v_call: TRBV20-1
cdr3_aa: CSARDRQDPYNEQFF
cdr3_nt: TGCAGTGCTAGAGACAGACAGGACCCCTACAATGAGCAGTTCTTC

clone_size: few
j_call: TRBJ2-2
d_call: -
v_call: TRBV7-9
cdr3_aa: CASSLVWGTGELFF
cdr3_nt: TGTGCCAGCAGCTTAGTGTGGGGCACCGGGGAGCTGTTTTTT

clone_size: -
j_call: TRBJ1-6
d_call: -
v_call: TRBV20-1
cdr3_aa: CSARPYGVNSPLHF
cdr3_nt: TGCAGTGCTAGACCCTACGGGGTAAATTCACCCCTCCACTTT

clone_size: few
j_call: TRBJ2-5
d_call: -
v_call: TRBV10-3
cdr3_aa: CAINTRGESQETQYF
cdr3_nt: TGTGCCATCAATACGAGGGGGGAATCTCAAGAGACCCAGTACTTC

clone_size: few
j_call: TRBJ1-5
d_call: -
v_call: TRBV29-1
cdr3_aa: CSVGFGGSQPQHF
cdr3_nt: TGCAGCGTTGGTTTCGGGGGTTCTCAGCCCCAGCATTTT

clone_size: few
j_call: TRBJ1-2
d_call: -
v_call: TRBV29-1
cdr3_aa: CSVDRRGVGYGYTF
cdr3_nt: TGCAGCGTTGATCGTAGGGGGGTAGGCTATGGCTACACCTTC

clone_size: few
j_call: TRBJ1-4
d_call: -
v_call: TRBV7-2
cdr3_aa: CASSSGPWETNEKLFF
cdr3_nt: TGTGCCAGCAGCTCAGGACCCTGGGAAACTAATGAAAAACTGTTTTTT

clone_size: -
j_call: TRBJ2-4
d_call: -
v_call: TRBV6-2/TRBV6-3
cdr3_aa: CASSFQGNIQYF
cdr3_nt: TGTGCCAGCAGTTTTCAGGGGAACATTCAGTACTTC

clone_size: few
j_call: TRBJ1-4
d_call: -
v_call: TRBV28
cdr3_aa: CASSLGGANEKLFF
cdr3_nt: TGTGCCAGCAGTTTAGGAGGGGCTAATGAAAAACTGTTTTTT

clone_size: -
j_call: TRBJ1-1
d_call: -
v_call: TRBV18
cdr3_aa: CASSPQGGDTEAFF
cdr3_nt: TGTGCCAGCTCACCCCAGGGAGGAGACACTGAAGCTTTCTTT

clone_size: few
j_call: TRBJ1-2
d_call: -
v_call: TRBV30
cdr3_aa: CAWTMGSGKAGYTF
cdr3_nt: TGTGCCTGGACGATGGGGTCAGGGAAAGCGGGCTACACCTTC

clone_size: few
j_call: TRBJ2-5
d_call: TRBD1
v_call: TRBV29-1
cdr3_aa: CSVETGGKTQYF
cdr3_nt: TGCAGCGTAGAGACAGGGGGAAAGACCCAGTACTTC

clone_size: -
j_call: TRBJ1-1
d_call: -
v_call: TRBV28
cdr3_aa: CASRANGGEAFF
cdr3_nt: TGTGCCAGCAGAGCCAATGGCGGGGAAGCTTTCTTT

clone_size: few
j_call: TRBJ1-1
d_call: -
v_call: TRBV28
cdr3_aa: CASSSDASEAFF
cdr3_nt: TGTGCCAGCAGTTCGGATGCTTCTGAAGCTTTCTTT

clone_size: few
j_call: TRBJ1-2
d_call: TRBD1
v_call: TRBV10-3
cdr3_aa: CAISGEQGNGYTF
cdr3_nt: TGTGCCATCAGTGGGGAACAGGGGAATGGCTACACCTTC

clone_size: few
j_call: TRBJ2-3
d_call: -
v_call: TRBV9
cdr3_aa: CASSVERGDTQYF
cdr3_nt: TGTGCCAGCAGCGTAGAAAGAGGAGATACGCAGTATTTT

clone_size: -
j_call: TRBJ2-1
d_call: TRBD1
v_call: TRBV29-1
cdr3_aa: CSVETVGQGYEQFF
cdr3_nt: TGCAGCGTTGAAACTGTTGGACAGGGCTATGAGCAGTTCTTC

clone_size: few
j_call: TRBJ1-1
d_call: -
v_call: TRBV6-5
cdr3_aa: CASSPDTSLLNTEAFF
cdr3_nt: TGTGCCAGCAGTCCAGACACGTCCCTTCTGAACACTGAAGCTTTCTTT

clone_size: -
j_call: TRBJ1-3
d_call: -
v_call: TRBV29-1
cdr3_aa: CSVEAGNTIYF
cdr3_nt: TGCAGCGTTGAGGCGGGAAACACCATATATTTT

clone_size: -
j_call: TRBJ1-1
d_call: -
v_call: TRBV18
cdr3_aa: CASSLKRTASAFF
cdr3_nt: TGTGCCAGCTCCCTTAAACGGACTGCTTCAGCTTTCTTT

clone_size: -
j_call: TRBJ2-5
d_call: -
v_call: TRBV5-1
cdr3_aa: CASSLDTQETQYF
cdr3_nt: TGCGCCAGCAGCTTGGACACTCAAGAGACCCAGTACTTC

clone_size: -
j_call: TRBJ1-2
d_call: -
v_call: TRBV7-8
cdr3_aa: CASSLRGAAINYGYTF
cdr3_nt: TGTGCCAGCAGCTTAAGGGGGGCGGCTATTAACTATGGCTACACCTTC

clone_size: few
j_call: TRBJ2-5
d_call: -
v_call: TRBV12-3/TRBV12-4
cdr3_aa: CASSLSSHIPQETQYF
cdr3_nt: TGTGCCAGCAGTTTGTCCTCTCATATTCCCCAAGAGACCCAGTACTTC

clone_size: few
j_call: TRBJ2-3
d_call: TRBD2
v_call: TRBV27
cdr3_aa: CASSIRPGLAGVYTQYF
cdr3_nt: TGTGCCAGCAGTATTCGACCGGGACTAGCGGGAGTGTATACGCAGTATTTT

clone_size: -
j_call: TRBJ1-1
d_call: -
v_call: TRBV28
cdr3_aa: CASNLGSTEAFF
cdr3_nt: TGTGCCAGCAATCTGGGCAGCACTGAAGCTTTCTTT

clone_size: few
j_call: TRBJ2-7
d_call: -
v_call: TRBV11-2
cdr3_aa: CASSLMGGASYEQYF
cdr3_nt: TGTGCCAGCAGCTTAATGGGGGGGGCCTCCTACGAGCAGTACTTC

clone_size: -
j_call: TRBJ1-1
d_call: -
v_call: TRBV28
cdr3_aa: CASSLNRLNTEAFF
cdr3_nt: TGTGCCAGCAGTTTAAATCGGTTGAACACTGAAGCTTTCTTT

clone_size: few
j_call: TRBJ2-5
d_call: TRBD1
v_call: TRBV28
cdr3_aa: CASSLRSGTGGQETQYF
cdr3_nt: TGTGCCAGCAGTTTACGTTCCGGGACAGGGGGACAAGAGACCCAGTACTTC

clone_size: -
j_call: TRBJ1-6
d_call: TRBD1
v_call: TRBV2
cdr3_aa: CASIQKSGQTNSPLHF
cdr3_nt: TGTGCCAGCATCCAAAAATCGGGACAGACAAATTCACCCCTCCACTTT

clone_size: few
j_call: TRBJ1-1
d_call: -
v_call: TRBV20-1
cdr3_aa: CSALQGSDTEAFF
cdr3_nt: TGCAGTGCTCTACAGGGCTCTGACACTGAAGCTTTCTTT

clone_size: -
j_call: TRBJ2-7
d_call: -
v_call: TRBV28
cdr3_aa: CASSLSQLSHEQYF
cdr3_nt: TGTGCCAGCAGTTTGAGTCAGCTGAGCCACGAGCAGTACTTC

clone_size: once
j_call: TRBJ2-7
d_call: TRBD1
v_call: TRBV14
cdr3_aa: CASSPAPWTGTYEQYF
cdr3_nt: TGTGCCAGCAGCCCTGCCCCGTGGACAGGGACCTACGAGCAGTACTTC

clone_size: few
j_call: TRBJ2-1
d_call: -
v_call: TRBV2
cdr3_aa: CASSGREIEQFF
cdr3_nt: TGTGCCAGCTCCGGCCGGGAGATTGAGCAGTTCTTC

clone_size: many
j_call: TRBJ2-7
d_call: TRBD1
v_call: TRBV20-1
cdr3_aa: CSARPIGQDIREQYF
cdr3_nt: TGCAGTGCTAGGCCCATAGGACAGGATATACGAGAGCAGTACTTC

clone_size: -
j_call: TRBJ1-3
d_call: -
v_call: TRBV30
cdr3_aa: CAWSVLGNTIYF
cdr3_nt: TGTGCCTGGAGTGTACTTGGAAACACCATATATTTT

clone_size: few
j_call: TRBJ2-5
d_call: TRBD1
v_call: TRBV28
cdr3_aa: CASTRVGGETQYF
cdr3_nt: TGTGCCAGCACCAGAGTAGGGGGCGAGACCCAGTACTTC

clone_size: once
j_call: TRBJ2-7
d_call: TRBD1
v_call: TRBV5-1
cdr3_aa: CASSTGQPPDYEQYF
cdr3_nt: TGCGCCAGCAGCACGGGACAGCCTCCGGACTACGAGCAGTACTTC

clone_size: few
j_call: TRBJ2-1
d_call: TRBD2
v_call: TRBV5-4
cdr3_aa: CASSQAGGSYNEQFF
cdr3_nt: TGTGCCAGCAGCCAAGCGGGAGGCTCCTACAATGAGCAGTTCTTC

clone_size: few
j_call: TRBJ2-1
d_call: -
v_call: TRBV27
cdr3_aa: CASSSFIPSSYNEQFF
cdr3_nt: TGTGCCAGCAGTTCATTCATTCCGAGCTCCTACAATGAGCAGTTCTTC

clone_size: few
j_call: TRBJ2-7
d_call: -
v_call: TRBV28
cdr3_aa: CASSFGITGLGGNF
cdr3_nt: TGTGCCAGCAGTTTCGGAATAACAGGGCTCGGGGGGAACTTC

clone_size: -
j_call: TRBJ2-1
d_call: TRBD2
v_call: TRBV20-1
cdr3_aa: CSARGGTSGRNEQFF
cdr3_nt: TGCAGTGCTAGGGGGGGGACTAGCGGGAGAAATGAGCAGTTCTTC

clone_size: -
j_call: TRBJ2-7
d_call: -
v_call: TRBV4-3
cdr3_aa: CASSQSGTDSYEQYF
cdr3_nt: TGCGCCAGCAGCCAGTCCGGGACGGACTCCTACGAGCAGTACTTC

clone_size: -
j_call: TRBJ2-3
d_call: -
v_call: TRBV28
cdr3_aa: CASSPPWTPDTQYF
cdr3_nt: TGTGCCAGCAGTCCGCCGTGGACGCCGGATACGCAGTATTTT

clone_size: -
j_call: TRBJ2-7
d_call: -
v_call: TRBV7-2
cdr3_aa: CASSLVIVSYEQYF
cdr3_nt: TGTGCCAGCAGCTTAGTAATTGTGTCCTACGAGCAGTACTTC

clone_size: few
j_call: TRBJ1-5
d_call: TRBD1
v_call: TRBV2
cdr3_aa: CASWTGGLSQPQHF
cdr3_nt: TGTGCCAGCTGGACAGGGGGTTTGAGTCAGCCCCAGCATTTT